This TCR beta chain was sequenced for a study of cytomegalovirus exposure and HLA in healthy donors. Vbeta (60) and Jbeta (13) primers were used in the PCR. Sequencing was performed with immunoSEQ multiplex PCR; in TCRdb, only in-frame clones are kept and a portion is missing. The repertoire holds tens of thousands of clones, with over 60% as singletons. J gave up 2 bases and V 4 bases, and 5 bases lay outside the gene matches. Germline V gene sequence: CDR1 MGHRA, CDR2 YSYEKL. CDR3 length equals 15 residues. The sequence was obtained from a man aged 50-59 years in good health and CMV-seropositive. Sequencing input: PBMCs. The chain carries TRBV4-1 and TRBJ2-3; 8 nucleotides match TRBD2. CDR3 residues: CASSPSGFSTDTQYF. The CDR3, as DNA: TGCGCCAGCAGCCCTAGCGGGTTTTCCACAGATACGCAGTATTTT.